This T cell receptor (beta chain) came from a study of blood T cell repertoires in COVID-19. As for the study in general: Whether acute or convalescent, the COVID-19 samples came from the United States, Italy and Spain. Sources were T cells, B-cell-depleted T cells, or PBMCs; the material itself was cDNA or gDNA.

Authors' processing steps: Estimation of nucleated cell counts was performed using reference gene primer amplification. Libraries were prepared by immunoSEQ multiplex PCR; TCRdb keeps only in-frame clonotypes and omits some of them. That table gives V, J and clone size, and the DNA gave D and trimming. This table holds some 240,000 clones, 80% to 85% found once. With 5 bases removed from V and 0 bases from J, the gap between germline ends came to 15 bases. Germline CDR1 GTSNPN, CDR2 SVGIG (reference sequence). CDR3 length: 15 residues. The source is a woman between 40 and 55 years old who had recovered from COVID-19. This sequence joins TRBV30 and TRBJ2-3; D ambiguous. The sample consisted of peripheral blood. The CDR3 nucleotides read TGTGCCTGGTCCCCCAGGATTATAAGCACAGATACGCAGTATTTT. Translated: CAWSPRIISTDTQYF.